One and the same sample provided the 8 T cell receptor beta chains below, sequenced in a study of blood T cell repertoires in COVID-19. TCRdb's copy holds only in-frame clones and misses some; the assay was immunoSEQ multiplex PCR. The table lists around 68,000 clones, roughly 84% of them singletons, with under 7% in the top ten. Sequenced: peripheral blood. These TCRs come from a man aged 45 to 65 with active COVID-19.

The chain recombines TRBV18 with TRBJ2-1, with 12 bases lining up with TRBD2. The ends lost 3 bases at V and 6 bases at J; junction bases unmatched: 9. The germline gives CDR1 KGHSH, CDR2 LQKENI. The length of the CDR3 is 17 residues. CDR3 protein: CASSPWTSGVKSNEQFF. The DNA for the CDR3 is TGTGCCAGCTCACCTTGGACTAGCGGGGTTAAGAGCAATGAGCAGTTCTTC.

The CDR3 DNA reads as TGTGCCAGTGCAACCGGGACAGGGGGGTACGAGCAGTACTTC. This sequence encodes CASATGTGGYEQYF. The chain couples TRBV19 to TRBJ2-7, with 11 bases matching TRBD1. Germline-derived CDR1 and CDR2 are LNHDA and SQIVND (reference sequence). J lost 4 bases, V lost 8 bases, and 7 bases had no gene match. The CDR3 spans 14 residues.

This clone was detected only once. The rearrangement links TRBV6-5 to TRBJ1-1; the D is unclear. This CDR3 is built from 14 residues. The ends were cut back, 7 bases at V and 4 bases at J, with 16 bases in the middle. Germline CDR1 is MNHEY and CDR2 is SVGAGI. CDR3 coding DNA: TGTGCCAGCAAAAATGGAACGCGGAGCACTGAAGCTTTCTTT. Its translation: CASKNGTRSTEAFF.

The CDR3 nucleotides read TGTGCCAGCAGTTACGCTAGCGGCGTCTACAATGAGCAGTTCTTC. The encoded protein is CASSYASGVYNEQFF. V usage is TRBV6-5 and J usage is TRBJ2-1; TRBD2 agrees at 7 bases. CDR1 and CDR2 from the germline V gene are MNHEY and SVGAGI. This CDR3 is built from 15 residues. V trimming: 2 bases; J trimming: 3 bases; junction bases outside the gene matches: 4.

The table lists this clone with a count of one. The chain joins TRBV4-2 to TRBJ1-5, with unresolved D. The CDR3 is 16 residues long. Per germline, CDR1 LGHNA and CDR2 YNFKEQ. Trimming cost V 0 bases and J 7 bases, with 16 bases left between them. CDR3 bases: TGTGCCAGCAGCCAAGATCGGACTTCGTCCACGCAGCCCCAGCATTTT. Its translation: CASSQDRTSSTQPQHF.

This chain uses TRBV5-4 with TRBJ2-1, with D possibly matching TRBD2 (5 bases). The CDR3 runs 14 residues. Germline-derived CDR1 and CDR2 are SGHNT and YYREEE (reference sequence). Between the trimmed V and J ends, which lost 2 bases and 7 bases, there was a span of 13 bases. CDR3 loop: CASSLPGNRNEQFF. For the CDR3, the DNA is TGTGCCAGCAGCTTACCGGGAAACAGAAATGAGCAGTTCTTC.

The chain uses TRBV6-2 or TRBV6-3 and TRBJ2-7; no definite D call. The CDR3 covers 12 residues. Looked up from germline, CDR1 is MNHEY and CDR2 is SVGEGT. Trimming removed 4 bases from V and 0 bases from J, with 4 bases in between. The CDR3 region has the DNA TGTGCCAGCAGTTCCAACTCCTACGAGCAGTACTTC. Protein product: CASSSNSYEQYF.

The table lists this clone with a count of one. The V call is TRBV28, the J call TRBJ1-2; a possible D gene is TRBD1 (5 bases). This CDR3 is built from 15 residues. The ends were cut back, 2 bases at V and 0 bases at J, with 10 bases in the middle. Germline CDR1 and CDR2: MDHEN and SYDVKM. This chain's CDR3 is CASSLLQAANYGYTF. The DNA for the CDR3 is TGTGCCAGCAGTTTACTACAGGCTGCTAACTATGGCTACACCTTC.